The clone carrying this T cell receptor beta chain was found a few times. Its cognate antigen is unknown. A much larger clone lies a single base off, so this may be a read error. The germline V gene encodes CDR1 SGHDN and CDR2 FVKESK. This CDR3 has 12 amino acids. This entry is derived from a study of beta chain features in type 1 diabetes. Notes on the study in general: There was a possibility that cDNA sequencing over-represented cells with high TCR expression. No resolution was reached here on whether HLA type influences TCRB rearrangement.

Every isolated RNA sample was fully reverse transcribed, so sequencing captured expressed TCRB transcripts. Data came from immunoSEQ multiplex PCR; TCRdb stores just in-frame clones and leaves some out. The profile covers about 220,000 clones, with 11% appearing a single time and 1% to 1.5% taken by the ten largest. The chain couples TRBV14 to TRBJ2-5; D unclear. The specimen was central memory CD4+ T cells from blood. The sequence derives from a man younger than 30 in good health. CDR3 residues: CAISQDQETQYF. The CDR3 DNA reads TGTGCCATCAGCCAAGATCAAGAGACCCAGTACTTC.